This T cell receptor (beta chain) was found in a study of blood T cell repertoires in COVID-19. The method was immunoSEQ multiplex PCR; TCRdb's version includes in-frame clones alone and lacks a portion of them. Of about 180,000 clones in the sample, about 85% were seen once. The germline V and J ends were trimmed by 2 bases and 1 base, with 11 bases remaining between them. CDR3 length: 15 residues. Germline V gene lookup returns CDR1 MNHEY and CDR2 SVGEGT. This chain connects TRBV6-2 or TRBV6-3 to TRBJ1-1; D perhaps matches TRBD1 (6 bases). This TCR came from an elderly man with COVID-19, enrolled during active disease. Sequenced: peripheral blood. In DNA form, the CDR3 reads TGTGCCAGCAGTTACGCAGGGGCCGCGAACACTGAAGCTTTCTTT. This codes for CASSYAGAANTEAFF.